The 18 T cell receptor beta chains below come from one sample, sequenced in a study of T-cell memory formation after mild COVID-19. TCRdb independently ran MiXCR on the 5' RACE reads; one entry per CDR3 protein. The data show approximately 430,000 distinct CDR3 sequences, more than 20% seen once. The sequencing sample was made of PBMCs or a T cell subset sorted from them (not recorded which). Receptors originate from an adult woman who had mild COVID-19 (a few samples of this study predate the infection). Cell type and time point are not known.

The chain employs TRBV29-1 and TRBJ2-5; the D gene is possibly TRBD1 (6 bases). Trimming stripped 4 bases from V and 2 bases from J, with 11 bases between. The CDR3 extends over 13 amino acids. The germline V gene encodes CDR1 SQVTM and CDR2 ANQGSEA. The CDR3 region has the DNA TGCAGCGTTGGGACAGTTCGACAAGAGACCCAGTACTTC. This gives the protein CSVGTVRQETQYF.

The CDR3 region has the DNA TGTGCCAGCAGCTTTCCGAGCGGTTTCCCTGGCTACACCTTC. Protein sequence: CASSFPSGFPGYTF. This chain joins TRBV7-9 and TRBJ1-2; D unclear. Germline V gene sequence: CDR1 SEHNR, CDR2 FQNEAQ (reference sequence). The CDR3 covers 14 residues. V lost 3 bases, J lost 7 bases, and 15 bases lay in between. The complete variable domain, with remaining parts taken from reference TRBV7-9 and TRBJ1-2, reads DTGVSQNPRHKITKRGQNVTFRCDPISEHNRLYWYRQTLGQGPEFLTYFQNEAQLEKSRLLSDRFSAERPKGSFSTLEIQRTEQGDSAMYLCASSFPSGFPGYTFGSGTRLTVV.

This clonotype was seen only a few times. The chain employs TRBV10-3 and TRBJ2-2; D possibly corresponds to TRBD2 (5 bases). V lost 0 bases to trimming and J lost 0 bases, with 5 bases between them. The CDR3 sequence is 15 residues long. Germline V gives CDR1 ENHRY, CDR2 SYGVKD. The CDR3 bases are TGTGCCATCAGTGAGTCACTAGCGAACACCGGGGAGCTGTTTTTT. This codes for CAISESLANTGELFF.

V gene TRBV20-1 combines with J gene TRBJ2-1; 7 nucleotides line up with TRBD1. The CDR3 runs 14 residues. J was trimmed by 5 bases and V by 5 bases; bases with no gene match: 9. The germline gives CDR1 DFQATT, CDR2 SNEGSKA (reference sequence). CDR3 residues: CSAQTGTANNEQFF. The CDR3 nucleotides read TGCAGTGCTCAGACCGGGACAGCGAACAATGAGCAGTTCTTC.

The rearrangement joins TRBV4-1 to TRBJ1-3; TRBD1 aligns across 12 bases. The V gene end was trimmed by 1 base and the J gene end by 2 bases; junction bases not matched to a gene: 6. This CDR3 spans 18 amino acids. CDR1 and CDR2 from the germline V gene are MGHRA and YSYEKL. CDR3 coding DNA: TGCGCCAGCAGCCAAGTTCCGGGACAGGGGGCTACTGGAAACACCATATATTTT. Translated, it gives CASSQVPGQGATGNTIYF.

This clonotype was counted only a few times. This rearrangement joins TRBV6-4 to TRBJ2-1, with unresolved D. The germline gives CDR1 MRHNA, CDR2 SNTAGT. CDR3 length: 16 residues. Deletions cut 0 bases from V and 5 bases from J, with 14 bases between. In DNA form, the CDR3 reads TGTGCCAGCAGTGACTCGGCCAGCCGTTACGACAATGAGCAGTTCTTC. This encodes CASSDSASRYDNEQFF.

This chain joins TRBV20-1 and TRBJ2-1, with 14 bases fitting TRBD2. V lost 5 bases, J lost 7 bases, and 4 bases stayed unmatched. CDR1 and CDR2 (germline): DFQATT, SNEGSKA (reference sequence). This CDR3 has 14 residues. The DNA for the CDR3 is TGCAGTGCTGGGACTAGCGGGAGAGGGAATGAGCAGTTCTTC. Its translation: CSAGTSGRGNEQFF.

This clonotype was found a few times. The chain employs TRBV12-3 or TRBV12-4 and TRBJ1-3; D not certain. The CDR3 totals 14 residues. With 3 bases removed from V and 0 bases from J, the gap between germline ends came to 6 bases. The CDR3 DNA reads as TGTGCCAGCAGTTTCTTCAGCTCTGGAAACACCATATATTTT. The encoded protein is CASSFFSSGNTIYF.

This chain joins TRBV6-2 or TRBV6-3 and TRBJ2-1; TRBD2 matches at 11 bases. V lost 6 bases and J lost 8; bases outside the gene matches: 12. CDR3 length: 16 amino acids. Germline V CDR1 and CDR2: MNHEY, SVGEGT. CDR3 amino acids: CASRRTIAGGLYEQFF. DNA for the CDR3: TGTGCCAGCAGGAGGACGATAGCGGGGGGGCTATATGAGCAGTTCTTC.

J is TRBJ1-1 and V is TRBV18; no clear D gene. Germline CDR1 reads KGHSH; CDR2 reads LQKENI. V gave up 2 bases and J gave up 0 bases, with 19 bases separating them. The CDR3 is 18 residues long. CDR3 nucleotide sequence: TGTGCCAGCTCACCAGGGTGGCAATGGGAGTTAATGAACACTGAAGCTTTCTTT. Translating gives CASSPGWQWELMNTEAFF.

The chain combines TRBV5-1 with TRBJ1-1, with D hard to call. This CDR3 spans 14 amino acids. Germline V CDR1 and CDR2: SGHRS, YFSETQ. The V end lost 3 bases, the J end lost 4 bases, and 13 bases lay between the germline ends. Here the CDR3 reads CASSSVRGSTEAFF. As DNA, the CDR3 is TGCGCCAGCAGCTCAGTACGGGGTAGCACTGAAGCTTTCTTT.

This clonotype has a handful of counts. The chain recombines TRBV10-3 with TRBJ1-3, with D unclear. The CDR3 sequence is 15 residues long. V gave up 2 bases and J gave up 4 bases, with 12 bases separating them. Germline V gene data show CDR1 as ENHRY and CDR2 as SYGVKD. CDR3 amino acids: CAISEPAGQGNTIYF. In DNA, the CDR3 is TGTGCCATCAGTGAGCCGGCCGGGCAGGGAAACACCATATATTTT.

This clonotype was seen more than once but under ten times. The chain couples TRBV20-1 to TRBJ2-3; possible D gene TRBD2, 7 bases. CDR1 DFQATT and CDR2 SNEGSKA come from the germline V gene (reference sequence). V was trimmed by 6 bases and J by 4 bases, leaving 23 bases between them. CDR3 length: 16 residues. This CDR3 reads CSAESGGGRWADTQYF. The CDR3, as DNA: TGCAGTGCAGAGAGTGGCGGGGGCCGATGGGCAGATACGCAGTATTTT.

A few counts support this clonotype. The V gene is TRBV2, the J gene TRBJ1-3; 7 bases line up with TRBD1. Per germline, CDR1 SNHLY and CDR2 FYNNEI. This CDR3 is 17 amino acids long. V dropped 6 bases and J dropped 2; count of bases not matched to a gene: 13. The CDR3 is CASSEEGTGVAGNTIYF. Here the CDR3 DNA reads TGTGCCAGCAGCGAGGAGGGTACAGGGGTAGCTGGAAACACCATATATTTT.

The rearrangement uses TRBV7-6 and TRBJ1-1; possible D gene TRBD1, 5 bases. Germline V gene data show CDR1 as SGHVS and CDR2 as FNYEAQ. Between the trimmed V and J ends, which lost 5 bases and 5 bases, there was a span of 18 bases. The length of the CDR3 is 15 residues. The CDR3 DNA reads TGTGCCAGCAGCCTCTCCACGGGACGAGGAACTGAAGCTTTCTTT. This translates into CASSLSTGRGTEAFF.

The J gene is TRBJ1-1, the V gene TRBV29-1; 7 nucleotides agree with TRBD1. The trim removed 4 bases at V and 4 bases at J, leaving 9 bases unmatched. This CDR3 region has 14 residues. Germline CDR1 reads SQVTM; CDR2 reads ANQGSEA. The CDR3 reads CSVGVGGQTTEAFF. For the CDR3, the DNA is TGCAGCGTTGGGGTTGGGGGACAGACCACTGAAGCTTTCTTT.

The rearrangement links TRBV6-2 or TRBV6-3 to TRBJ2-3; D not certain. This CDR3 is 15 amino acids long. Germline V gene lookup returns CDR1 MNHEY and CDR2 SVGEGT. V was cut by 6 bases and J by 3 bases, with 16 bases left in between. The CDR3 here is CASSRAPSKTDTQYF. The DNA for the CDR3 is TGTGCCAGCAGCCGCGCGCCTTCAAAGACAGATACGCAGTATTTT.

V is TRBV7-9 and J is TRBJ1-5; D not resolved. The CDR3 consists of 13 residues. Germline values: CDR1 SEHNR, CDR2 FQNEAQ (reference sequence). The CDR3 DNA is TGTGCTACATCCGGACCGAGCAATCAGCCCCAGCATTTT. Encoded protein: CATSGPSNQPQHF. The whole variable domain, remainder taken from reference TRBV7-9 and TRBJ1-5, is DTGVSQNPRHKITKRGQNVTFRCDPISEHNRLYWYRQTLGQGPEFLTYFQNEAQLEKSRLLSDRFSAERPKGSFSTLEIQRTEQGDSAMYLCATSGPSNQPQHFGDGTRLSIL.